The clone carrying this T cell receptor (beta chain) occurred once. Its antigen is not identified. The protocol was immunoSEQ multiplex PCR, while the TCRdb copy is restricted to in-frame clones and leaves out a portion. The profile shows roughly 140,000 clones, roughly nine tenths of them singletons. The data derive from a study of T cell responses to AZD1222 COVID-19 vaccine. Study findings and constraints: There were mostly white British donors and more females than males, and clonal diversity was possibly underestimated. Repertoire sampling happened only post peak T cell response. Within unmutated variant regions lay the reported targets of nearly half of spike-specific TCRs.

The ends lost 0 bases at V and 3 bases at J; junction bases unmatched: 2. CDR1 KGHSH and CDR2 LQKENI come from the germline V gene. The CDR3 is 16 residues long. The gene calls are TRBV18 and TRBJ2-1; 10 positions match TRBD2. The receptor was derived from an adult who had recovered from COVID-19. The sequencing here drew on peripheral blood, taken after recovery from COVID-19. The CDR3 sequence: CASSPPSGGFYNEQFF. The CDR3, as DNA: TGTGCCAGCTCACCACCTAGCGGGGGGTTCTACAATGAGCAGTTCTTC.